This T cell receptor beta chain was recorded in a study of blood T cell repertoires in COVID-19. Turning to the study itself: The samples span acute and convalescent COVID-19 from the United States, Italy and Spain.

Libraries were prepared by immunoSEQ multiplex PCR; TCRdb keeps only in-frame clonotypes and omits some of them. Of over 150,000 clones in the sample, around 84% were seen once. This clone was picked up one time. The sequenced sample was PBMCs or T cells enriched from blood (not recorded which). This clonotype was sampled from a man between 50 and 59 years old who had recovered from COVID-19.

The CDR3 region is CASSLSLGANQPQHF. CDR3 bases: TGTGCCAGCAGTTTATCCCTAGGGGCTAATCAGCCCCAGCATTTT. V and J are TRBV27 and TRBJ1-5; tentative D call: TRBD1 (5 bases). The CDR3 totals 15 residues. CDR1 is MNHEY, CDR2 SMNVEV, per germline (reference sequence). Between the trimmed V and J ends, which lost 0 bases and 4 bases, there was a span of 10 bases.